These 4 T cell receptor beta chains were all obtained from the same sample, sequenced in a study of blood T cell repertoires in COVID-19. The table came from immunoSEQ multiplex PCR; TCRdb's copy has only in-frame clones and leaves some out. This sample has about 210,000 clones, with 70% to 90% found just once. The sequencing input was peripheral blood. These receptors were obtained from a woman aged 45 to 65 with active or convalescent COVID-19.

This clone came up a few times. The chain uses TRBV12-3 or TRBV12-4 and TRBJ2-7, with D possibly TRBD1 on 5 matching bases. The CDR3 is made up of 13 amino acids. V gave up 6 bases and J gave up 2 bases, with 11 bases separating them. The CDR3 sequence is CASSRGHAYEQYV. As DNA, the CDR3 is TGTGCCAGCAGCCGAGGACATGCCTACGAGCAGTACGTC.

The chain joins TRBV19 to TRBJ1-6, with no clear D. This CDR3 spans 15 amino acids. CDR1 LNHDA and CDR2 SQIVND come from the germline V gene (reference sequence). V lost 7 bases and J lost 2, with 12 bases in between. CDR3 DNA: TGTGCCAGTAATCCCCAGCGGGCCTATAATTCACCCCTCCACTTT. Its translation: CASNPQRAYNSPLHF.

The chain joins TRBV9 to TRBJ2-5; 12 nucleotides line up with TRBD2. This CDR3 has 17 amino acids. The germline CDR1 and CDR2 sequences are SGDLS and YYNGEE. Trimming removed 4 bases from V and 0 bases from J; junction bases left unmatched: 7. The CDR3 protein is CASSPLRTSGNQETQYF. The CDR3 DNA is TGTGCCAGCAGCCCATTGAGGACTAGCGGGAACCAAGAGACCCAGTACTTC.

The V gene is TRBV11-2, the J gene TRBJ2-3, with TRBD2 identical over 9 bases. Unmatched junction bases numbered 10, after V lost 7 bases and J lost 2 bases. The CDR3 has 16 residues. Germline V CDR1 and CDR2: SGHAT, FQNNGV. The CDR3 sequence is CASTFPGGGATDTQYF. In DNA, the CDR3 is TGTGCCAGCACCTTCCCGGGCGGGGGGGCCACAGATACGCAGTATTTT.